These 26 T cell receptor beta chains originate from one sample sequenced in a study of blood T cell repertoires in COVID-19. Data came from immunoSEQ multiplex PCR; TCRdb stores just in-frame clones and leaves some out. The sample holds fewer than 250,000 clones, 70% to 90% seen once. Sequenced: peripheral blood. These receptors originate from a man under 40 with acute or convalescent COVID-19.

This chain links TRBV7-3 with TRBJ1-5; D is unclear. The CDR3 spans 13 residues. Germline lookup yields CDR1 SGHTA and CDR2 FQGTGA. Trimming cost V 2 bases and J 0 bases, with 2 bases left between them. This CDR3 reads CASSLRSNQPQHF. In DNA form, the CDR3 reads TGTGCCAGCAGCTTACGTAGCAATCAGCCCCAGCATTTT. The full variable domain, its missing parts supplied by reference TRBV7-3 and TRBJ1-5, is GAGVSQTPSNKVTEKGKYVELRCDPISGHTALYWYRQSLGQGPEFLIYFQGTGAADDSGLPNDRFFAVRPEGSVSTLKIQRTERGDSAVYLCASSLRSNQPQHFGDGTRLSIL.

V is TRBV19 and J is TRBJ2-1; D is unclear. Trimming cost V 10 bases and J 1 base, with 11 bases left between them. Germline loops: CDR1 LNHDA, CDR2 SQIVND (reference sequence). This CDR3 has 13 residues. The CDR3 reads CATHFFSYNEQFF. The CDR3 DNA sequence: TGTGCCACCCATTTTTTTTCCTACAATGAGCAGTTCTTC.

The table lists this clone with a few counts. This chain connects TRBV11-1 to TRBJ1-2, with D perhaps matching TRBD1 (5 bases). Germline-derived CDR1 and CDR2 are SGHAT and FQDESV (reference sequence). V shed 5 bases and J shed 1 base, with 14 bases lying between them. The CDR3 has 15 residues. The CDR3 sequence: CASSRPGTFNYGYTF. CDR3 bases: TGTGCCAGCAGCCGCCCGGGGACTTTTAACTATGGCTACACCTTC.

This chain connects TRBV6-6 to TRBJ2-5, with TRBD2 matching 7 bases. Germline V gene lookup returns CDR1 MNHNY and CDR2 SVGAGI (reference sequence). J lost 1 base, V lost 2 bases, and 7 bases had no gene match. The CDR3 is 16 amino acids. CDR3 DNA sequence: TGTGCCAGCAGTTACGGGAGGGCCTTGCTCCAAGAGACCCAGTACTTC. Encoded protein: CASSYGRALLQETQYF.

The chain is built from TRBV19 and TRBJ1-3, with 7 bases that match TRBD1. V was pared by 5 bases and J by 0 bases, with 10 bases of the junction left unmatched. This CDR3 comprises 17 residues. The germline CDR1 and CDR2 sequences are LNHDA and SQIVND (reference sequence). CDR3 nucleotide sequence: TGTGCCAGTAGTTCCCTGGACAGGCGCCTCTCTGGAAACACCATATATTTT. It is translated as CASSSLDRRLSGNTIYF.

The J gene is TRBJ2-5, the V gene TRBV5-1; 7 nucleotides line up with TRBD2. This CDR3 region has 17 residues. The V gene end was trimmed by 4 bases and the J gene end by 4 bases; junction bases not matched to a gene: 16. The germline V gene has CDR1 SGHRS and CDR2 YFSETQ. The CDR3 region has the DNA TGCGCCAGCAGCCAAACCGGGACTACCGTCTCAGCAGAGACCCAGTACTTC. Translated: CASSQTGTTVSAETQYF.

This chain joins TRBV19 and TRBJ1-5; 7 nucleotides line up with TRBD1. The germline CDR1 and CDR2 sequences are LNHDA and SQIVND (reference sequence). The V segment lost 7 bases and the J segment 4 bases; nucleotides outside the gene matches: 7. This CDR3 region has 14 residues. CDR3 nucleotides: TGTGCCAGTATATCCCGGACAGGTAATCAGCCCCAGCATTTT. It encodes CASISRTGNQPQHF. Looking up the rest from reference TRBV19 and TRBJ1-5 gives the full variable domain: DGGITQSPKYLFRKEGQNVTLSCEQNLNHDAMYWYRQDPGQGLRLIYYSQIVNDFQKGDIAEGYSVSREKKESFPLTVTSAQKNPTAFYLCASISRTGNQPQHFGDGTRLSIL.

The gene calls are TRBV18 and TRBJ1-5; no clear D. V lost 3 bases to trimming and J lost 1 base, with 13 bases between them. Germline CDR1 and CDR2: KGHSH and LQKENI. The CDR3 is made up of 16 amino acids. CDR3 nucleotides: TGTGCCAGCTCACCGTATGGAGGGAGAAGCAATCAGCCCCAGCATTTT. It encodes CASSPYGGRSNQPQHF.

CDR3 loop: CASSEDVGVPYGYTF. The CDR3 nucleotides read TGTGCCAGCAGTGAAGACGTAGGAGTCCCCTATGGCTACACCTTC. The J gene is TRBJ1-2, the V gene TRBV6-1; unclear D gene. Germline CDR1 reads MNHNS; CDR2 reads SASEGT. Trimming shortened V by 1 base and J by 4 bases, and 13 bases separated the two germline ends. This CDR3 is 15 amino acids long.

The chain recombines TRBV3-1 (or the pseudogene TRBV3-2) with TRBJ1-2; D is undetermined. The V and J ends lost 6 bases and 6 bases respectively, with 14 bases between them. CDR3 length: 13 amino acids. The germline gives CDR1 LGHDT, CDR2 YNNKEL (reference sequence). CDR3 region: CASSRGEGNGYTF. For the CDR3, the DNA is TGTGCCAGCAGTCGAGGAGAAGGTAATGGCTACACCTTC.

This chain links TRBV5-4 with TRBJ2-2; no definite D call. CDR3 size: 14 residues. Germline V gene data show CDR1 as SGHNT and CDR2 as YYREEE (reference sequence). V was clipped by 0 bases and J by 4 bases, with 7 bases between them. DNA for the CDR3: TGTGCCAGCAGCTTGGGACAAAGCACCGGGGAGCTGTTTTTT. Its protein product is CASSLGQSTGELFF.

The V call is TRBV5-1, the J call TRBJ1-4; D remains unclear. Germline V gene data show CDR1 as SGHRS and CDR2 as YFSETQ. CDR3 length: 13 residues. V lost 0 bases and J lost 6, with 6 bases in between. This chain's CDR3 is CASSLGPDEKLFF. The CDR3, as DNA: TGCGCCAGCAGCTTGGGGCCCGATGAAAAACTGTTTTTT.

V usage is TRBV10-2 and J usage is TRBJ2-6; TRBD1 might be the D (6 bases). Between the trimmed V and J ends, which lost 3 bases and 0 bases, there was a span of 21 bases. CDR1 WSHSY and CDR2 SAAADI come from the germline V gene. The CDR3 contains 20 residues. The CDR3 protein is CASSEQMGQRMSSGANVLTF. The DNA for the CDR3 is TGCGCCAGCAGTGAACAGATGGGACAACGAATGAGCTCTGGGGCCAACGTCCTGACTTTC.

V and J are TRBV3-1 (or the pseudogene TRBV3-2) and TRBJ2-3; 11 bases are shared with TRBD2. The germline V gene has CDR1 LGHDT and CDR2 YNNKEL (reference sequence). V lost 1 base, J lost 3 bases, and 6 bases stayed unmatched. This CDR3 spans 17 amino acids. As DNA, the CDR3 is TGTGCCAGCAGCCAAGGGGCTAGCGGGGGGTGGACAGATACGCAGTATTTT. This sequence encodes CASSQGASGGWTDTQYF.

The CDR3 is CASSTGTDTQYF. For the CDR3, the DNA is TGTGCCAGTAGTACCGGCACAGATACGCAGTATTTT. The chain carries TRBV19 and TRBJ2-3; D is undetermined. The CDR3 has 12 amino acids. Germline V gene data show CDR1 as LNHDA and CDR2 as SQIVND (reference sequence). The V and J ends lost 4 bases and 1 base respectively, with 3 bases between them. Combining the CDR3 with reference TRBV19 and TRBJ2-3 gives the whole variable domain DGGITQSPKYLFRKEGQNVTLSCEQNLNHDAMYWYRQDPGQGLRLIYYSQIVNDFQKGDIAEGYSVSREKKESFPLTVTSAQKNPTAFYLCASSTGTDTQYFGPGTRLTVL.

The chain joins TRBV24-1 to TRBJ1-2; D may be TRBD1 (5 bases). V was clipped by 6 bases and J by 2 bases, with 6 bases between them. CDR3 size: 12 residues. CDR1 KGHDR and CDR2 SFDVKD come from the germline V gene. CDR3 nucleotides: TGTGCCACCAGTCAGGGCAACTATGGCTACACCTTC. Residues: CATSQGNYGYTF.

The chain is built from TRBV10-3 and TRBJ1-1; 7 nucleotides agree with TRBD1. The V gene's germline CDR1 is ENHRY and CDR2 SYGVKD. This CDR3 region has 13 residues. J lost 2 bases, V lost 10 bases, and 7 bases had no gene match. CDR3 nucleotides: TGTGCCACCTCCCGACAGGGTAACACTGAAGCTTTCTTT. Its translation is CATSRQGNTEAFF.

This clone was seen a handful of times. V usage is TRBV7-9 and J usage is TRBJ1-3; D remains unclear. With 5 bases removed from V and 0 bases from J, the gap between germline ends came to 14 bases. The V gene's germline CDR1 is SEHNR and CDR2 FQNEAQ (reference sequence). CDR3 length equals 16 residues. Here the CDR3 reads CASSALGRGSGNTIYF. The DNA for the CDR3 is TGTGCCAGCAGCGCGCTCGGACGGGGCTCTGGAAACACCATATATTTT. Using reference TRBV7-9 and TRBJ1-3 for the parts outside the CDR3, the full variable domain is DTGVSQNPRHKITKRGQNVTFRCDPISEHNRLYWYRQTLGQGPEFLTYFQNEAQLEKSRLLSDRFSAERPKGSFSTLEIQRTEQGDSAMYLCASSALGRGSGNTIYFGEGSWLTVV.

The rearrangement links TRBV28 to TRBJ2-1; 10 nucleotides match TRBD2. V was clipped by 5 bases and J by 0 bases; unmatched bases: 4. Germline assignment: CDR1 MDHEN and CDR2 SYDVKM. The CDR3 runs 16 residues. CDR3 bases: TGTGCCAGCAGTCTACTAGCGGGGAGCTCCTACAATGAGCAGTTCTTC. Translating gives CASSLLAGSSYNEQFF.

The chain links TRBV6-5 to TRBJ2-7; 11 bases map to TRBD2. After removal of 6 bases from V and 4 bases from J, the junction contained 5 bases not matched to a gene. From germline, CDR1 is MNHEY and CDR2 SVGAGI. The CDR3 loop spans 14 amino acids. CDR3 region: CASSVTSGGYEQYF. The CDR3, as DNA: TGTGCCAGCAGCGTTACTAGCGGGGGATACGAGCAGTACTTC.

The genes are TRBV28 and TRBJ2-7, with D possibly TRBD2 on 5 matching bases. Per germline, CDR1 MDHEN and CDR2 SYDVKM. Trimming took off 3 bases at V and 5 bases at J, with 17 bases between the two ends. The CDR3 is 15 residues long. CDR3 sequence reads: CASSLRAGPPNEQYF. CDR3 in DNA: TGTGCCAGCAGTTTGAGGGCAGGTCCCCCCAACGAGCAGTACTTC.

The J gene is TRBJ1-6, the V gene TRBV24-1, with a weak D call TRBD1 (6 bases). The CDR3 length is 20 residues. V dropped 2 bases and J dropped 5 bases, with 24 bases sitting between them. Germline CDR1 KGHDR, CDR2 SFDVKD. For the CDR3, the DNA is TGTGCCACCAGTGATTATCACACTATCTCGGACAGCCTGAATAATTCACCCCTCCACTTT. Amino acid sequence: CATSDYHTISDSLNNSPLHF.

With regard to this clone: Relative to the germline gene, one junction end is altered; a read error may explain this. The V and J genes are TRBV2 and TRBJ2-2; tentative D call: TRBD1 (5 bases). Germline loops: CDR1 SNHLY, CDR2 FYNNEI. The CDR3 loop spans 14 amino acids. The CDR3 loop is CAAGPGPNTGELFF. The CDR3 DNA reads TGCGCAGCAGGGCCAGGGCCCAACACCGGGGAGCTGTTTTTT.

The chain carries TRBV9 and TRBJ2-5; TRBD2 agrees at 9 bases. The germline V gene encodes CDR1 SGDLS and CDR2 YYNGEE. Trimming at V came to 2 bases and at J to 1 base, leaving 3 bases not matched to a gene. This CDR3 is 15 amino acids long. CDR3 amino acids: CASSVSGSFQETQYF. The CDR3 coding sequence is TGTGCCAGCAGCGTTAGCGGGAGCTTCCAAGAGACCCAGTACTTC.

This clone was counted once. This chain links TRBV11-3 with TRBJ2-5; TRBD1 might be the D (5 bases). CDR3 size: 15 residues. V dropped 1 base and J dropped 1 base, with 10 bases sitting between them. Germline V CDR1 and CDR2: SGHNT, YENEEA. The CDR3 nucleotides read TGTGCCAGCAGCTTAGGGCCAGGGCCCCAAGAGACCCAGTACTTC. Translated: CASSLGPGPQETQYF.

This sequence joins TRBV27 and TRBJ2-3; tentative D call: TRBD2 (6 bases). V lost 2 bases and J lost 3, with 12 bases in between. The CDR3 extends over 15 amino acids. Looked up from germline, CDR1 is MNHEY and CDR2 is SMNVEV (reference sequence). Written as DNA, the CDR3 is TGTGCCAGCAGTTTAGCGGAGGGCCTAACAGATACGCAGTATTTT. Translation gives CASSLAEGLTDTQYF.